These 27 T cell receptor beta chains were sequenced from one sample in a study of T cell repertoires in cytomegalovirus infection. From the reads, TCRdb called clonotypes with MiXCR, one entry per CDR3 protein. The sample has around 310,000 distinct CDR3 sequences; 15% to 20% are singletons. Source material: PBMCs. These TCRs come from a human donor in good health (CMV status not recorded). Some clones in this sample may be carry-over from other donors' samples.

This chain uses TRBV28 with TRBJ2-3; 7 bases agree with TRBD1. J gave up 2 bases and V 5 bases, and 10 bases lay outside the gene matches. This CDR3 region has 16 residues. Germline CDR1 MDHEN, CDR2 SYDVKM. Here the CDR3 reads CASSGGQSSHTDTQYF. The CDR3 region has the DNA TGTGCCAGCAGTGGGGGACAGTCAAGTCACACAGATACGCAGTATTTT.

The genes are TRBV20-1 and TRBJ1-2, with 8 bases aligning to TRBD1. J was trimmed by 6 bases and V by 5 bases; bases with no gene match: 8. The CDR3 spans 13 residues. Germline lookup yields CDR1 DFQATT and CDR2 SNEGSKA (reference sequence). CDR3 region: CSAFTGQGNGYTF. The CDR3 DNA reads TGCAGTGCTTTTACCGGACAGGGTAATGGCTACACCTTC.

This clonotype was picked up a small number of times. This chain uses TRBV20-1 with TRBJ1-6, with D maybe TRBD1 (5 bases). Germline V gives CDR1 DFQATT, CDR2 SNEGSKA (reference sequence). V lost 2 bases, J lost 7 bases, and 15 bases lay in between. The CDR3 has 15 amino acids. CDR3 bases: TGCAGTGCTAGACCCGGGACCTACGGAAATTCACCCCTCCACTTT. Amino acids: CSARPGTYGNSPLHF.

The CDR3 DNA reads TGTGCCAGCAGCCAAGATACAACTAGCCGCCCCTACAATGAGCAGTTCTTC. Its translation: CASSQDTTSRPYNEQFF. This rearrangement joins TRBV3-1 to TRBJ2-1, with D maybe TRBD2 (6 bases). The CDR3 has 17 amino acids. V lost 0 bases and J 2 bases, leaving 14 bases between the germline ends. Germline V gives CDR1 LGHDT, CDR2 YNNKEL (reference sequence).

The chain's CDR3 is CASSPMAGVNEQFF. CDR3 in DNA: TGCGCCAGCAGCCCCATGGCAGGGGTCAATGAGCAGTTCTTC. The chain has TRBV4-3 and TRBJ2-1; weak D call: TRBD1 (6 bases). The CDR3 runs to 14 residues. Trimming removed 4 bases from V and 6 bases from J, with 13 bases in between. Germline V gene sequence: CDR1 LGHNA, CDR2 YSLEER.

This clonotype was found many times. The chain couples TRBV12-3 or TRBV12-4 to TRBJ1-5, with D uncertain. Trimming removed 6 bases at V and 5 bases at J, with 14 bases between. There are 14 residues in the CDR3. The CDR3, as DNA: TGTGCCAGCAGGACCTCGGGAAGTGATCAGCCCCAGCATTTT. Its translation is CASRTSGSDQPQHF.

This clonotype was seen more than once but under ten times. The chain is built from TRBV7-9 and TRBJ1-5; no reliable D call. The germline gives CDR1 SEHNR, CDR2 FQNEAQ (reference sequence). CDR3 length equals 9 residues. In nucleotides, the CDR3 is TGTGCTAGACCGGGGCCCCAGCATTTT. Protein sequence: CARPGPQHF.

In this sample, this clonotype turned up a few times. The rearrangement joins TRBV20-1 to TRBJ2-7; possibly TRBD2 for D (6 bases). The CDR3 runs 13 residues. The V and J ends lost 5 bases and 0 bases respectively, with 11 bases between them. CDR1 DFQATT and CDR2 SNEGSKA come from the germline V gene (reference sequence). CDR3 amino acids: CSALDGSSYEQYF. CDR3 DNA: TGCAGTGCTCTAGACGGGAGCTCCTACGAGCAGTACTTC.

The CDR3 nucleotides read TGCAGTGCTCCAAATCAGGGACTAGCGAGGTATCAGCAGTTCTTC. Residues: CSAPNQGLARYQQFF. This chain connects TRBV20-1 to TRBJ2-1; 10 bases are shared with TRBD2. The CDR3 extends over 15 amino acids. The V gene's germline CDR1 is DFQATT and CDR2 SNEGSKA (reference sequence). The V and J ends lost 5 bases and 11 bases, in that order; junction bases with no gene match: 15.

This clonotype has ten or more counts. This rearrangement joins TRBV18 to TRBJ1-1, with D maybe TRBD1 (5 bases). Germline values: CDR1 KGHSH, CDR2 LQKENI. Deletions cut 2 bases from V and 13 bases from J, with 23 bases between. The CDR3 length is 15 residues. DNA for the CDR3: TGTGCCAGCTCACCAAACCTCAGGGCCTCCCCCCGGAATTTCTTT. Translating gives CASSPNLRASPRNFF.

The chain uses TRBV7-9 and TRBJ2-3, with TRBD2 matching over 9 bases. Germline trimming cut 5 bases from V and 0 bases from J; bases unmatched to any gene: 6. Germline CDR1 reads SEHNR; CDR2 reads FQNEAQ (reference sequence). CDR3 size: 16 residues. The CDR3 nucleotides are TGTGCCAGCAGCGGCGTAGCGGGGGAGAGCACAGATACGCAGTATTTT. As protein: CASSGVAGESTDTQYF.

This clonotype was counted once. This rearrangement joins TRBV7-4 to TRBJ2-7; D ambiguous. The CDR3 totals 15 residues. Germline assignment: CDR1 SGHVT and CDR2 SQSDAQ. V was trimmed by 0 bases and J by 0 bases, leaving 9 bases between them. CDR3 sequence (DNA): TGTGCCAGCAGCTTAGCTCCGAATCTCTCCTACGAGCAGTACTTC. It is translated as CASSLAPNLSYEQYF.

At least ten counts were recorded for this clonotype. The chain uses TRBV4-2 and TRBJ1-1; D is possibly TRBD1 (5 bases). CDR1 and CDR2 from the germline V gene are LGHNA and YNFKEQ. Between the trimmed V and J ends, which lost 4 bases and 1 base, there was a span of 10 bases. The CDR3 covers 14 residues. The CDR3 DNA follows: TGTGCCAGCAGCCCCCAACAGGAGAACACTGAAGCTTTCTTT. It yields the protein CASSPQQENTEAFF.

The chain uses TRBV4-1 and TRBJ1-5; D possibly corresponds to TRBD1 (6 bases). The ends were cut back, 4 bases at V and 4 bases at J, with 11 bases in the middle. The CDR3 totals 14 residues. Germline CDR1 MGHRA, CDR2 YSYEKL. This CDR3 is CASSPWQGNQPQHF. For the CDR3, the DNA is TGCGCCAGCAGCCCCTGGCAGGGGAATCAGCCCCAGCATTTT.

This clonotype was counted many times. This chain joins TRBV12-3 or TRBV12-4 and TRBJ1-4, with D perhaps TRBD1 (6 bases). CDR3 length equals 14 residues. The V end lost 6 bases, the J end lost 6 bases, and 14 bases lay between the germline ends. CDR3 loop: CASSPLGGHEKLFF. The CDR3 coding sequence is TGTGCCAGCAGCCCACTCGGGGGCCATGAAAAACTGTTTTTT.

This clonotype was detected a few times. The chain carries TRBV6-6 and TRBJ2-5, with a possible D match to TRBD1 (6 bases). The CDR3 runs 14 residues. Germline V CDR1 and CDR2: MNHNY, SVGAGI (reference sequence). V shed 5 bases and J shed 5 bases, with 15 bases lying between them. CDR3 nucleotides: TGTGCCAGCAGTCCTCCGGACAGTATGGAGACCCAGTACTTC. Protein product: CASSPPDSMETQYF.

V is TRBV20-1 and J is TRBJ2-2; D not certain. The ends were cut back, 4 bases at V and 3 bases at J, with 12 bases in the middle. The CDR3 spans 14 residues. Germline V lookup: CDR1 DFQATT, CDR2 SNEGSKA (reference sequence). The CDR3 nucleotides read TGCAGTGCTAACAACGAAGTATACACCGGGGAGCTGTTTTTT. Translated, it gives CSANNEVYTGELFF.

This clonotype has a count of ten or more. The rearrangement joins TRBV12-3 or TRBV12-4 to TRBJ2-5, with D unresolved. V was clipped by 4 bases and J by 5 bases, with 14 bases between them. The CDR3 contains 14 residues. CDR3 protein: CASSYGRFGETQYF. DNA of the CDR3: TGTGCCAGCAGTTACGGACGTTTCGGGGAGACCCAGTACTTC.

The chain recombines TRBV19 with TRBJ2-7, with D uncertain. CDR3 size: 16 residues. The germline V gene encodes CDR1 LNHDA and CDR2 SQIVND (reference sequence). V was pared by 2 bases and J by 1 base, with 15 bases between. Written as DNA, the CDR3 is TGTGCCAGTAGTATACCCGGCGACGGTAGTTCCTACGAGCAGTACTTC. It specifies CASSIPGDGSSYEQYF.

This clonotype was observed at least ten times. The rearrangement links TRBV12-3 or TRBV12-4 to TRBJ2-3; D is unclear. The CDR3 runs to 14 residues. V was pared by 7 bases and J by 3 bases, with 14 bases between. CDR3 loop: CASTQRESTDTQYF. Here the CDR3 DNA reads TGTGCCAGCACCCAAAGGGAAAGTACAGATACGCAGTATTTT.

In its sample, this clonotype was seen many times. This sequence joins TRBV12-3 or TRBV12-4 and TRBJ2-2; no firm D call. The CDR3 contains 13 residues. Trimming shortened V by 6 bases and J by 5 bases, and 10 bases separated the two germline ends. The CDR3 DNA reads TGTGCCAGCAGCCCCCAGGCAACCGGGGAGCTGTTTTTT. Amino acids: CASSPQATGELFF.

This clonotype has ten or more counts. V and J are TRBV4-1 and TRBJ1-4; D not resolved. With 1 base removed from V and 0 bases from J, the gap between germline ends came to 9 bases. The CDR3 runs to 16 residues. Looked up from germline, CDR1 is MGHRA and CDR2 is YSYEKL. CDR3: CASSQAHSTTNEKLFF. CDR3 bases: TGCGCCAGCAGCCAAGCCCACAGCACAACTAATGAAAAACTGTTTTTT.

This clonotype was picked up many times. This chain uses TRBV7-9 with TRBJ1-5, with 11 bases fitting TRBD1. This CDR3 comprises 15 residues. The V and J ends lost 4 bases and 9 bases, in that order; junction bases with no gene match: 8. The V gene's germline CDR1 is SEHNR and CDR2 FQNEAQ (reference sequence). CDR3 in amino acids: CASSSGTGGTRPQHF. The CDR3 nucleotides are TGTGCCAGCAGCTCCGGGACAGGGGGAACACGGCCCCAGCATTTT.

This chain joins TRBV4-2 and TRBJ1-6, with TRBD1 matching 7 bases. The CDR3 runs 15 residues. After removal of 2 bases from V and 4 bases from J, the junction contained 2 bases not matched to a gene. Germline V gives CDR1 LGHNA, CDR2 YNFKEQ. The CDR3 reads CASSQPGGYNSPLHF. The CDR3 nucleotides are TGTGCCAGCAGCCAACCAGGGGGTTATAATTCACCCCTCCACTTT.

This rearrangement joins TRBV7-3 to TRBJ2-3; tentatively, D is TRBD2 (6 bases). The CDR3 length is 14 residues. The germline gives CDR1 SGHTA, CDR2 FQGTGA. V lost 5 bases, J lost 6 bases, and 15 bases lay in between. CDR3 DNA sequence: TGTGCCAGCAGCCTCCAACGGGGGACGGATACGCAGTATTTT. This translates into CASSLQRGTDTQYF.

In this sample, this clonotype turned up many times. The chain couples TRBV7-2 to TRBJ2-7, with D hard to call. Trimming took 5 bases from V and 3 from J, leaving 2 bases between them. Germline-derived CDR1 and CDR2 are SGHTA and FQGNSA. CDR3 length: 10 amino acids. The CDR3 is CASSGYEQYF. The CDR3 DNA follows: TGTGCCAGCAGCGGCTACGAGCAGTACTTC.

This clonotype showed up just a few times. The CDR3 protein is CASTGFRTGGPQETQYF. The CDR3 DNA is TGTGCCAGCACCGGATTCCGGACAGGGGGCCCCCAAGAGACCCAGTACTTC. The chain uses TRBV6-2 or TRBV6-3 and TRBJ2-5; the match to TRBD1 covers 11 bases. V lost 7 bases to trimming and J lost 1 base; unmatched junction nucleotides: 11. CDR3 length: 17 amino acids. CDR1 is MNHEY and CDR2 is SVGEGT in the germline V gene.